This T cell receptor beta chain is from a study of cytomegalovirus exposure and HLA in healthy donors. In the study overall: T cells numbering 150 million to 200 million yielded around 120 million unique TCR beta sequences in an earlier analysis.

Study results and limitations: A few CMV-associated chains were confirmed in vitro to be specific for CMV antigens. Researchers catalogued about 150 TCR beta chains as cytomegalovirus-associated.

With 60 Vbeta and 13 Jbeta primers, the PCR was carried out. Clones were read by immunoSEQ multiplex PCR, and TCRdb kept only the in-frame ones, dropping some. The sample carries about 210,000 clones, roughly 81% recorded once. Donors sampled were nominally healthy, though unrecorded immune exposures were likely. With respect to this clone: The antigen is undetermined.

J was trimmed by 0 bases and V by 5 bases; bases with no gene match: 4. Germline V gene sequence: CDR1 GTSNPN, CDR2 SVGIG (reference sequence). This CDR3 spans 16 amino acids. This TCR was recovered from a girl aged 2-10 years in good health and CMV-seronegative. Sequenced material: PBMCs. V gene TRBV30 combines with J gene TRBJ2-2; 12 bases map to TRBD2. For the CDR3, the DNA is TGTGCCTGGCCCCTAGCGGGGGGGCCGAACACCGGGGAGCTGTTTTTT. Residues: CAWPLAGGPNTGELFF.